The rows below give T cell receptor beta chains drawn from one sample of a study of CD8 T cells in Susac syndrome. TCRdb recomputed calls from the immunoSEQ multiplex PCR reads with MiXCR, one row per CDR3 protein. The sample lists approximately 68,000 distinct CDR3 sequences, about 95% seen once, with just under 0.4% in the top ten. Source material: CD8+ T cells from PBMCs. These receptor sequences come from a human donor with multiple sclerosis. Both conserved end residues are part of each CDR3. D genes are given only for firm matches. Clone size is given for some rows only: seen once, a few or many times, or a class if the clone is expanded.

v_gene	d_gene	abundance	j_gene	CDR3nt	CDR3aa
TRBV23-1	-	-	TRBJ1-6	TGCGCCAGCAGTCCTCCGGGACCCCGAAGGGATTCACCCCTCCACTTT	CASSPPGPRRDSPLHF
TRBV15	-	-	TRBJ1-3	TGTGCCACCAGCAGAGACAAGTACTCTGGAAACACCATATATTTT	CATSRDKYSGNTIYF
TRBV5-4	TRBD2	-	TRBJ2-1	TGTGCCAGCAGCATACGCCGACTAGCGGCGAGGAGTGAGCAGTTCTTC	CASSIRRLAARSEQFF
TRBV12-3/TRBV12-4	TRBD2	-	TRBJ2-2	TGTGCCAGCCGGGAGGAAAACACCGGGGAGCTGTTTTTT	CASREENTGELFF
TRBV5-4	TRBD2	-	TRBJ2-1	TGTGCCAGCAGCTATAGCGGGAGGGAGCACAATGAGCAGTTCTTC	CASSYSGREHNEQFF
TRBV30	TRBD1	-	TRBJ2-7	TGTGCCTGGAGTGCCGGACAGGGTAACGAGCAGTACTTC	CAWSAGQGNEQYF
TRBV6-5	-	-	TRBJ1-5	TGTGCCAGCAGTTACTCGGGGGACCTGAGCAATCAGCCCCAGCATTTT	CASSYSGDLSNQPQHF
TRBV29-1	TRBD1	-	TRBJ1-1	TGCAGCGTCGGACAGGTGAACACTGAAGCTTTCTTT	CSVGQVNTEAFF
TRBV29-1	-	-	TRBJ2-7	TGCAGCGTTGATCAATCCGATGGCTACGAGCAGTACTTC	CSVDQSDGYEQYF
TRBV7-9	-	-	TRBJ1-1	TGTGCCAGCAGCCCCAAGACGAGAGTCACTGAAGCTTTCTTT	CASSPKTRVTEAFF
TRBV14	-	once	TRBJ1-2	TGTGCCACCGACAAGGCTGGCTACACCTTC	CATDKAGYTF
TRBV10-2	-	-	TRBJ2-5	TGCGCCAGCAGCGAACGTGAGCAAGAGACCCAGTACTTC	CASSEREQETQYF
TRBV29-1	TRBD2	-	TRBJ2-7	TGCAGCGCCATGCTAGCGGAGGGCTACGAGCAGTACTTC	CSAMLAEGYEQYF
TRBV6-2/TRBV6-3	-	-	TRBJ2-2	TGTGCCAGCAGTTACGCCTCCCCCACCGGGGAGCTGTTTTTT	CASSYASPTGELFF
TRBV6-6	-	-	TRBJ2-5	TGTGCCAGCAGTACCTGGACAGAAGAGACCCAGTACTTC	CASSTWTEETQYF
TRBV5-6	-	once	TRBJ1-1	TGTGCCAGCAGCTTGGGCTCTGAAGCTTTCTTT	CASSLGSEAFF
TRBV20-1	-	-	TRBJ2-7	TGCAGTGCTAGAGATCGGGCTAGCTTGTACGAGCAGTACTTC	CSARDRASLYEQYF
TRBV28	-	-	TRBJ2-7	TGTGCCAGCAGTTTGGGACGGGGACCCTACGAGCAGTACTTC	CASSLGRGPYEQYF
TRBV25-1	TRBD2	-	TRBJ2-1	TGTGCCAGCAGTGATCCGGGACTAGCGAGCGATGAGCAGTTCTTC	CASSDPGLASDEQFF
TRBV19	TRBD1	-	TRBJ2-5	TGTGCCAGTAGTACTTCCGGACAGGGCAGGGAGACCCAGTACTTC	CASSTSGQGRETQYF
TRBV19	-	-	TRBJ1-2	TGTGCCAGTAGTATAGACCCGACCCATGGCTACACCTTC	CASSIDPTHGYTF
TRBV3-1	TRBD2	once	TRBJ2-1	TGTGCCAGCAGCCAAGACCCGGGAGGGGGGGCCTCCAATGAGCAGTTCTTC	CASSQDPGGGASNEQFF